The 13 T cell receptor beta chains given below trace back to one sample, sequenced in a study of T cells in Graves' hyperthyroidism and ophthalmopathy. TCR beta CDR3 regions were amplified from RNA transcripts. First-round RT-PCR with HTBI primers amplified the TCR CDR3 region. TCRdb re-analysed the multiplex PCR reads in MiXCR, keeping a single row per CDR3 protein. This table has about 610,000 distinct CDR3 sequences, 46% appearing once. Sample: peripheral blood or thyroid tissue (not recorded which). The receptors were sampled from a woman aged 18-35 years with Graves' hyperthyroidism.

CDR3 nucleotides: TGTGCCAGCAGTAGACAGGGACGAGGAGCTTTCTTT. Protein sequence: CASSRQGRGAFF. The rearrangement uses TRBV6-5 and TRBJ1-1; 7 bases map to TRBD1. This CDR3 is 12 amino acids long. Germline V lookup: CDR1 MNHEY, CDR2 SVGAGI. The J segment lost 10 bases and the V segment lost 5 bases, leaving 7 bases of the junction unmatched.

The chain joins TRBV19 to TRBJ1-5; possible D gene TRBD1, 6 bases. The length of the CDR3 is 15 residues. Trimming stripped 11 bases from V and 0 bases from J, with 17 bases between. Looked up from germline, CDR1 is LNHDA and CDR2 is SQIVND (reference sequence). In DNA, the CDR3 is TGTGCCTGGAAACCGGACAGAAATAGCAATCAGCCCCAGCATTTT. Translated, it gives CAWKPDRNSNQPQHF.

This clonotype was counted ten times or more. This chain links TRBV12-3 or TRBV12-4 with TRBJ2-2; D tentatively fits TRBD1 or TRBD2 (5 bases each). CDR3 length: 14 residues. Trimming pared 8 bases from V and 3 bases from J, leaving 13 bases between. DNA of the CDR3: TGTGCCAGCCTGATAGGGGAGTACACCGGGGAGCTGTTTTTT. Translated: CASLIGEYTGELFF.

The chain combines TRBV7-2 with TRBJ2-7, with 8 bases matching TRBD2. The CDR3 contains 14 residues. Per the germline V gene, CDR1 is SGHTA and CDR2 is FQGNSA. Germline trimming cut 5 bases from V and 3 bases from J; bases unmatched to any gene: 6. The CDR3 reads CASSPGGEVYEQYF. The DNA of the CDR3 is TGTGCCAGCAGCCCGGGGGGGGAGGTCTACGAGCAGTACTTC.

The rearrangement joins TRBV10-3 to TRBJ2-6, with D maybe TRBD2 (5 bases). Trimming pared 7 bases from V and 0 bases from J, leaving 16 bases between. The CDR3 loop spans 17 amino acids. Germline V gene sequence: CDR1 ENHRY, CDR2 SYGVKD. The CDR3 nucleotides read TGTGCCATCACTGGGGAGAGGCCGAGCTCTGGGGCCAACGTCCTGACTTTC. Protein sequence: CAITGERPSSGANVLTF.

This clonotype was counted at least ten times. The chain has TRBV12-3 or TRBV12-4 and TRBJ2-2, with 8 bases aligning to TRBD1. Germline trimming cut 4 bases from V and 3 bases from J; bases unmatched to any gene: 4. The CDR3 sequence is 15 residues long. CDR3 coding DNA: TGTGCCAGCAGTTGGACAGGGCCGGACACCGGGGAGCTGTTTTTT. The encoded protein is CASSWTGPDTGELFF.

V usage is TRBV7-3 and J usage is TRBJ2-7; 7 bases are shared with TRBD2. The J call is uncertain, as TRBJ2-1 better fits the DNA end. CDR3 length: 15 residues. The V gene's germline CDR1 is SGHTA and CDR2 FQGTGA. The CDR3 sequence: CASSPGPTSSGEQFF. The CDR3 bases are TGTGCCAGCAGCCCTGGGCCGACTAGCTCGGGTGAGCAGTTCTTC.

The rearrangement joins TRBV7-9 to TRBJ2-1; no reliable D call. TRBJ2-7 matches the DNA end more closely, so the J call is doubtful. Germline V gene lookup returns CDR1 SEHNR and CDR2 FQNEAQ (reference sequence). This CDR3 spans 14 amino acids. CDR3 in amino acids: CASSFVPSYNEQYF. DNA of the CDR3: TGTGCCAGCAGCTTTGTACCCAGCTACAATGAGCAGTACTTC.

The J gene is TRBJ1-1, the V gene TRBV30, with D perhaps TRBD1 (5 bases). The V gene's germline CDR1 is GTSNPN and CDR2 SVGIG (reference sequence). The CDR3 is made up of 12 amino acids. V was cut by 3 bases and J by 6 bases, with 11 bases left in between. This CDR3 is CAWRGAGAEAFF. DNA of the CDR3: TGTGCCTGGAGAGGGGCCGGGGCTGAAGCTTTCTTT.

V usage is TRBV2 and J usage is TRBJ1-2, with D possibly being TRBD1 (6 bases). There are 12 residues in the CDR3. V was shortened by 8 bases and J by 3 bases, with 10 bases between the two germline ends. Germline CDR1 reads SNHLY; CDR2 reads FYNNEI. DNA of the CDR3: TGTGCCAGCGGGGGCGGGGACTATGGCTACACCTTC. Translating gives CASGGGDYGYTF.

The chain has TRBV29-1 and TRBJ2-5; 13 bases are shared with TRBD2. CDR1 is SQVTM and CDR2 is ANQGSEA in the germline V gene. The length of the CDR3 is 15 residues. Trimming removed 5 bases from V and 5 bases from J; junction bases left unmatched: 8. The CDR3 is CSVTLAGGAGETQYF. Written as DNA, the CDR3 is TGCAGCGTTACACTAGCGGGAGGGGCCGGGGAGACCCAGTACTTC.

The genes are TRBV27 and TRBJ1-3, with a tentative D call TRBD1 (6 bases). Germline V CDR1 and CDR2: MNHEY, SMNVEV (reference sequence). The CDR3 sequence is 16 residues long. Trimming cost V 5 bases and J 3 bases, with 17 bases left between them. The CDR3 spells CASSPSYRASGNTIYF. Here the CDR3 DNA reads TGTGCCAGCAGTCCCTCCTACAGGGCTAGTGGAAACACCATATATTTT.

This clonotype was detected many times. The genes are TRBV11-3 and TRBJ2-7, with a tentative D call TRBD1 (6 bases). The V end was cut by 0 bases, the J end by 6 bases, with 15 bases between. Germline V lookup: CDR1 SGHNT, CDR2 YENEEA. The CDR3 length is 15 residues. As DNA, the CDR3 is TGTGCCAGCAGCTTAGAAGTGGGGGCGCTGTCCGAGCAGTACTTC. It codes for CASSLEVGALSEQYF.